This is a list of T cell receptor beta chains from one sample in a study of shared clonotypes between healthy human individuals. Measured with immunoSEQ multiplex PCR; TCRdb has only the in-frame clones, and not every one. The data contain approximately 980,000 clones, approximately 80% of them singletons. Sequenced input: memory CD4+ T cells sorted from blood. The receptors derive from a man younger than 30 in good health. CDR3s include the opening cysteine and the closing phenylalanine or tryptophan.

V gene	J gene	CDR3 protein
TRBV5-1	TRBJ1-2	CASSAGTGLGYTF
TRBV7-2	TRBJ2-1	CASSLEREQFF
TRBV6-1	TRBJ2-7	CASSEGPAGSYEQYF
TRBV6-1	TRBJ2-2	CASHKERTDTGELFF
TRBV6-5	TRBJ1-1	CASTHQTGAEAFF
TRBV5-6	TRBJ2-5	CASSGGQGREQYF
TRBV5-1	TRBJ2-5	CASSLDRAQETQYF
TRBV7-8	TRBJ2-1	CASSGWAGDSGNEQFF
TRBV5-1	TRBJ2-7	CASSFSTQSYEQYF
TRBV30	TRBJ1-2	CAWSVGLSNYGYTF
TRBV18	TRBJ1-3	CASSWDRSGNTIYF
TRBV18	TRBJ1-2	CASSPLDINYGYTF
TRBV9	TRBJ2-3	CASSVRGKEVDTQYF
TRBV18	TRBJ2-7	CASSILAHEQYF
TRBV28	TRBJ1-1	CASNKRQGARDTEAFF
TRBV27	TRBJ1-1	CASSRPDGTGGAFF
TRBV20-1	TRBJ1-4	CSAKGKELFF
TRBV19	TRBJ2-7	CASSLEGLGFEQYF
TRBV5-1	TRBJ2-1	CASSLGEGNEQFF
TRBV28	TRBJ2-5	CASRLTSGGNQETQYF
TRBV6-1	TRBJ2-1	CASTPSGGAGNEQFF
TRBV7-2	TRBJ1-2	CASSLLALGDNGYTF
TRBV7-2	TRBJ2-7	CASSLSPGLLQPYEQYF
TRBV25-1	TRBJ1-2	CASSESGQGNGYTF
TRBV14	TRBJ2-6	CASSPRRGTGLLSSANVLTF
TRBV30	TRBJ2-1	CAWSVRFDEQFF
TRBV29-1	TRBJ1-3	CSVEEGGNTIYF
TRBV10-2	TRBJ2-5	CASSLAGRQETQYF
TRBV6-4	TRBJ1-5	CASYGKLNQPQHF
TRBV5-1	TRBJ1-1	CASSLGTGTEAFF
TRBV6-1	TRBJ1-4	CASSEAPLSKLFF
TRBV6-5	TRBJ1-1	CASSYLRNTEAFF
TRBV30	TRBJ1-4	CAWRVQGGGVGEKLFF
TRBV28	TRBJ2-5	CASRGKTQFETQYF
TRBV12-5	TRBJ1-6	CASGRQGTSPLHF
TRBV19	TRBJ2-1	CASSTLGGTYNEQFF
TRBV7-7	TRBJ2-2	CASSSREAGELFF
TRBV10-3	TRBJ2-7	CAISESATGTGAHEQYF
TRBV5-1	TRBJ1-1	CASTEFEGQTEAFF
TRBV4-1	TRBJ2-4	CASSQEASGGAFSLAKNIQYF
TRBV7-9	TRBJ1-5	CASSRTEGGQPQHF
TRBV5-1	TRBJ2-3	CASSLDAPQGTDTQYF
TRBV9	TRBJ2-3	CASSVGTSGRAVTDTQYF
TRBV5-1	TRBJ1-6	CASSPTGGSGNSPLHF
TRBV19	TRBJ2-2	CASRQLTGAGTSGRNTGELFF
TRBV27	TRBJ2-2	CASRKLAGGATGELFF
TRBV4-1	TRBJ2-5	CASSRRVGEETQYF
TRBV30	TRBJ2-7	CAWRALLTYEQYF